A single sample is the source of the 13 T cell receptor beta chains below, sequenced in a study of T cell repertoires in cytomegalovirus infection. Antigens of these TCRs are unknown. TCRdb re-analysed the reads in MiXCR, keeping a single row per CDR3 protein. The sample includes some 480,000 distinct CDR3 sequences, around a third of them seen just once. Sample: cultured PBMCs, taken from culture after CMV antigen stimulation. These receptors were taken from a human donor in good health (CMV status not recorded). Some clones in this sample may be carry-over from other donors' samples.

This clonotype occurred a few times. The chain joins TRBV10-3 to TRBJ2-7, with unresolved D. Trimming took off 6 bases at V and 1 base at J, with 13 bases between the two ends. Germline assignment: CDR1 ENHRY and CDR2 SYGVKD. The CDR3 totals 14 residues. CDR3 DNA: TGTGCCATCAGATCCTCAAGGGATTCCTACGAGCAGTACTTC. Its translation is CAIRSSRDSYEQYF.

The CDR3 DNA is TGTGCCAGCAGTTTATATTTTCTACCGAGCCCCTACGGCACTGAAGCTTTCTTT. Protein product: CASSLYFLPSPYGTEAFF. V is TRBV28 and J is TRBJ1-1, with no clear D. From germline, CDR1 is MDHEN and CDR2 SYDVKM. Between the trimmed V and J ends, which lost 1 base and 4 bases, there was a span of 22 bases. CDR3 length: 18 residues. The full variable domain, rest sourced from reference TRBV28 and TRBJ1-1, is DVKVTQSSRYLVKRTGEKVFLECVQDMDHENMFWYRQDPGLGLRLIYFSYDVKMKEKGDIPEGYSVSREKKERFSLILESASTNQTSMYLCASSLYFLPSPYGTEAFFGQGTRLTVV.

J is TRBJ2-7 and V is TRBV7-2, with D possibly matching TRBD2 (5 bases). V shed 11 bases and J shed 2 bases, with 16 bases lying between them. There are 13 residues in the CDR3. Looked up from germline, CDR1 is SGHTA and CDR2 is FQGNSA. Here the CDR3 reads CAPDASGPYEQYF. The CDR3 nucleotides are TGTGCCCCCGACGCGAGCGGTCCCTACGAGCAGTACTTC. The variable domain in full, with the rest retrieved from reference TRBV7-2 and TRBJ2-7, is GAGVSQSPSNKVTEKGKDVELRCDPISGHTALYWYRQSLGQGLEFLIYFQGNSAPDKSGLPSDRFSAERTGGSVSTLTIQRTQQEDSAVYLCAPDASGPYEQYFGPGTRLTVT.

V usage is TRBV28 and J usage is TRBJ2-1; tentative D call: TRBD2 (6 bases). Trimming took 8 bases from V and 0 from J, leaving 20 bases between them. CDR1 and CDR2 (germline): MDHEN, SYDVKM. The CDR3 is 17 amino acids. CDR3 amino acids: CASPPGTREPSYNEQFF. For the CDR3, the DNA is TGTGCCAGCCCCCCTGGGACTCGCGAACCCTCCTACAATGAGCAGTTCTTC.

The chain uses TRBV7-2 and TRBJ1-3; D is possibly TRBD1 (6 bases). The length of the CDR3 is 15 residues. With 3 bases removed from V and 0 bases from J, the gap between germline ends came to 9 bases. The V gene's germline CDR1 is SGHTA and CDR2 FQGNSA. For the CDR3, the DNA is TGTGCCAGCAGCTTGGACAGATTCTCTGGAAACACCATATATTTT. Translated, it gives CASSLDRFSGNTIYF.

This clonotype has a handful of counts. The gene calls are TRBV7-2 and TRBJ1-5; 9 bases match TRBD1. This CDR3 has 16 residues. Unmatched junction bases numbered 8, after V lost 2 bases and J lost 6 bases. CDR1 is SGHTA, CDR2 FQGNSA, per germline. The DNA for the CDR3 is TGTGCCAGCAGCTTACAGTCCGGGACAGGGAGTCAGCCCCAGCATTTT. Its translation: CASSLQSGTGSQPQHF. Full variable domain (remainder filled in from reference TRBV7-2 and TRBJ1-5): GAGVSQSPSNKVTEKGKDVELRCDPISGHTALYWYRQSLGQGLEFLIYFQGNSAPDKSGLPSDRFSAERTGGSVSTLTIQRTQQEDSAVYLCASSLQSGTGSQPQHFGDGTRLSIL.

This clonotype was counted between two and nine times. The rearrangement links TRBV20-1 to TRBJ1-5; a possible D gene is TRBD1 (5 bases). Trimming stripped 3 bases from V and 5 bases from J, with 17 bases between. Germline lookup yields CDR1 DFQATT and CDR2 SNEGSKA (reference sequence). The CDR3 extends over 15 amino acids. The DNA of the CDR3 is TGCAGTGCTAGCCATTATGGGACTCACCATCAGCCCCAGCATTTT. This translates into CSASHYGTHHQPQHF.

There are many counts of this clonotype. The chain carries TRBV7-2 and TRBJ2-3; TRBD2 aligns across 7 bases. CDR3 length: 16 amino acids. Germline loops: CDR1 SGHTA, CDR2 FQGNSA. With V trimmed by 3 bases and J by 3 bases, 9 bases remained unmatched. The CDR3 is CASSFRSSGNTDTQYF. As DNA, the CDR3 is TGTGCCAGCAGCTTCCGGTCTAGCGGTAATACAGATACGCAGTATTTT.

This clonotype appeared a few times. The chain combines TRBV7-2 with TRBJ2-5, with 7 bases fitting TRBD2. Losses at the gene ends were 4 bases for V and 1 base for J; bases not matched to a gene: 6. Germline CDR1 SGHTA, CDR2 FQGNSA. This CDR3 is built from 15 residues. The CDR3 DNA is TGTGCCAGCAGCTCTATAGGGACTACCCAAGAGACCCAGTACTTC. Its translation is CASSSIGTTQETQYF.

The chain recombines TRBV7-2 with TRBJ1-2; 10 bases align to TRBD1. V was clipped by 5 bases and J by 6 bases; unmatched bases: 3. The V gene's germline CDR1 is SGHTA and CDR2 FQGNSA. This CDR3 is built from 13 residues. The CDR3 loop reads CASSAGTGDGYTF. Here the CDR3 DNA reads TGTGCCAGCAGCGCAGGGACAGGGGATGGCTACACCTTC.

This clonotype has a count of ten or more. This chain connects TRBV7-2 to TRBJ2-7; 8 bases agree with TRBD2. In germline, CDR1 is SGHTA, CDR2 FQGNSA. This CDR3 is built from 14 residues. Germline trimming cut 4 bases from V and 2 bases from J; bases unmatched to any gene: 4. The CDR3, as DNA: TGTGCCAGCAGCTACACTAGCGGACCCTACGAGCAGTACTTC. It specifies CASSYTSGPYEQYF.

This clonotype has just a few counts. The V and J genes are TRBV20-1 and TRBJ1-6; D is unclear. The CDR3 runs 15 residues. The germline V gene encodes CDR1 DFQATT and CDR2 SNEGSKA (reference sequence). Trimming cost V 1 base and J 6 bases, with 13 bases left between them. This CDR3 is CSARVGGSFNSPLHF. CDR3 in DNA: TGCAGTGCTAGAGTAGGCGGAAGCTTTAATTCACCCCTCCACTTT.

The CDR3, as DNA: TGCAGTGCTAGACAGGACAGGGGCGGCACAGATACGCAGTATTTT. Protein: CSARQDRGGTDTQYF. The chain recombines TRBV20-1 with TRBJ2-3, with 9 bases aligning to TRBD1. Germline V gene sequence: CDR1 DFQATT, CDR2 SNEGSKA (reference sequence). The J segment lost 1 base and the V segment lost 2 bases, leaving 4 bases of the junction unmatched. The CDR3 has 15 residues.